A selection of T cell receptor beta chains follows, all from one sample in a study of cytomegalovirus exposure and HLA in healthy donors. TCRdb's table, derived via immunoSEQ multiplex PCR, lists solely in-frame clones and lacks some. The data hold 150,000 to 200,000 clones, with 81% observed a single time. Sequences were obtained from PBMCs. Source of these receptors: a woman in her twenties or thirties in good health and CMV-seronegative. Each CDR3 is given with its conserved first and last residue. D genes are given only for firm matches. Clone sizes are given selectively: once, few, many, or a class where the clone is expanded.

CAISELSRQGNSPLHF,TGTGCCATCAGTGAATTAAGTAGACAGGGGAATTCACCCCTCCACTTT,-,TRBJ1-6,TRBD1,TRBV10-3
CASTLDRSNSPLHF,TGTGCCAGCACCCTGGACAGGTCGAATTCACCCCTCCACTTT,-,TRBJ1-6,TRBD1,TRBV7-8
CASSWRADPNYGYTF,TGTGCCAGCAGCTGGAGGGCCGATCCTAACTATGGCTACACCTTC,few,TRBJ1-2,-,TRBV7-6
CASSALANQETQYF,TGTGCCAGCAGCGCCCTAGCGAACCAAGAGACCCAGTACTTC,-,TRBJ2-5,-,TRBV13
CATSSRDRGADTQYF,TGTGCCACCAGCAGCCGGGACAGGGGTGCAGATACGCAGTATTTT,-,TRBJ2-3,TRBD1,TRBV15
CAWSVGRAYQETQYF,TGTGCCTGGAGTGTCGGAAGAGCGTACCAAGAGACCCAGTACTTC,-,TRBJ2-5,-,TRBV30
CASSLGGPASIGGLEAFF,TGCGCCAGCAGCTTGGGGGGGCCGGCTAGTATCGGAGGTCTTGAAGCTTTCTTT,-,TRBJ1-1,-,TRBV5-1
CASSLGGRARETQYF,TGTGCCAGCAGCTTAGGAGGGCGGGCCCGAGAGACCCAGTACTTC,-,TRBJ2-5,-,TRBV7-8
CASSAARTSGYEQYF,TGTGCCAGCTCCGCGGCGAGGACTAGCGGATACGAGCAGTACTTC,-,TRBJ2-7,TRBD2,TRBV28
CASSLVSSGETQYF,TGTGCCAGCAGCTTAGTTTCTAGCGGGGAGACCCAATACTTC,-,TRBJ2-5,TRBD2,TRBV7-2
CASSLAGLVTGELFF,TGTGCCAGCAGTTTAGCAGGGCTCGTAACCGGGGAGCTGTTTTTT,-,TRBJ2-2,-,TRBV28
CASSFSGSGANVLTF,TGCGCCAGCAGCTTTAGCGGCTCTGGGGCCAACGTCCTGACTTTC,-,TRBJ2-6,-,TRBV5-1
CASSMSPNSYNEQFF,TGTGCCAGTAGTATGAGTCCGAACTCCTACAATGAGCAGTTCTTC,-,TRBJ2-1,-,TRBV19
CASSDKQVFSNQPQHF,TGCGCCAGCAGTGACAAACAGGTTTTTAGCAATCAGCCCCAGCATTTT,-,TRBJ1-5,-,TRBV10-1
CASTRDINTEAFF,TGCGCCAGCACCAGGGACATTAACACTGAAGCTTTCTTT,-,TRBJ1-1,-,TRBV5-1
CASSDRQGSGYGYTF,TGTGCCAGCAGCGACAGACAGGGATCGGGGTATGGCTACACCTTC,-,TRBJ1-2,-,TRBV21-1
CASSLQGRETQYF,TGTGCCAGCAGCCTACAGGGTCGGGAGACCCAGTACTTC,few,TRBJ2-5,-,TRBV7-2
CASSPGTRSWYTQYF,TGTGCCAGCAGCCCCGGGACACGGAGTTGGTATACGCAGTATTTT,-,TRBJ2-3,-,TRBV7-6
CASSPPSGVFNEQFF,TGCGCCAGCAGCCCACCTAGCGGGGTGTTCAATGAGCAGTTCTTC,-,TRBJ2-1,TRBD2,TRBV5-1
CASSQDPGQTLNYGYTF,TGCGCCAGCAGCCAAGACCCAGGACAGACCTTAAACTATGGCTACACCTTC,-,TRBJ1-2,-,TRBV4-1
CSSSLGSGAGFGGYTF,TGTTCCAGCAGCTTAGGTTCAGGGGCAGGTTTCGGAGGCTACACCTTC,-,TRBJ1-2,-,TRBV7-9
CASSEGRTGALFYEQYF,TGTGCCAGCAGTGAAGGTCGGACAGGGGCGCTTTTCTACGAGCAGTACTTC,-,TRBJ2-7,TRBD1,TRBV6-1